This passage covers 28 T cell receptor beta chains from one sample sequenced in a study of OX40 agonist ivuxolimab in advanced cancers. Sequencing was performed with immunoSEQ multiplex PCR; in TCRdb, only in-frame clones are kept and a portion is missing. The repertoire consists of about 100,000 clones, with approximately 90% occurring once and the leading ten covering 0.5% to 0.65%. Sequences were derived from CD4+ or CD8+ T cells sorted from blood, sampled in a trial of the OX40 agonist ivuxolimab. Source of these receptors: an adult with an advanced solid tumor such as melanoma, head and neck, liver or kidney cancer.

The rearrangement uses TRBV5-5 and TRBJ1-5, with 11 nucleotides matching TRBD1. The CDR3 is 15 amino acids. Germline V gives CDR1 SGHKS, CDR2 YYEKEE (reference sequence). V shed 4 bases, J shed 6 bases, and the junction held 6 bases outside the gene matches. In DNA form, the CDR3 reads TGTGCCAGCAGCCGGACAGGGGGCGGTGGTCAGCCCCAGCATTTT. Its translation is CASSRTGGGGQPQHF.

The chain's CDR3 is CASSFRLAPGELFF. In nucleotides, the CDR3 is TGTGCCAGCAGTTTTCGACTAGCTCCCGGGGAGCTGTTTTTT. The genes are TRBV27 and TRBJ2-2; 7 bases agree with TRBD2. Germline lookup yields CDR1 MNHEY and CDR2 SMNVEV (reference sequence). J gave up 6 bases and V 3 bases, and 4 bases lay outside the gene matches. CDR3 size: 14 residues.

This chain links TRBV28 with TRBJ2-7; D gene ambiguous. CDR3 size: 14 residues. With 3 bases removed from V and 0 bases from J, the gap between germline ends came to 9 bases. Germline CDR1 and CDR2: MDHEN and SYDVKM. The CDR3 spells CASSFSLGSYEQYF. Written as DNA, the CDR3 is TGTGCCAGCAGTTTCTCCCTCGGCTCCTACGAGCAGTACTTC.

The chain has TRBV18 and TRBJ2-1; either TRBD1 or TRBD2 may fit D (5 bases each). CDR1 is KGHSH, CDR2 LQKENI, per germline. This CDR3 has 13 amino acids. V lost 6 bases and J lost 7, with 13 bases in between. In DNA, the CDR3 is TGTGCCAGCTCTCCAATGGGGGTGAATGAGCAGTTCTTC. Translating it yields CASSPMGVNEQFF.

This clone was seen a few times. The chain carries TRBV19 and TRBJ1-2; no definite D call. CDR3 length: 13 residues. V was shortened by 5 bases and J by 2 bases, with 9 bases between the two germline ends. Germline assignment: CDR1 LNHDA and CDR2 SQIVND (reference sequence). CDR3 sequence (DNA): TGTGCCAGTAGTCTTGACTGGAACTATGGCTACACCTTC. It specifies CASSLDWNYGYTF.

The rearrangement uses TRBV18 and TRBJ2-6; D uncertain. Germline V gene data show CDR1 as KGHSH and CDR2 as LQKENI. Between the trimmed V and J ends, which lost 4 bases and 2 bases, there was a span of 6 bases. The CDR3 has 14 residues. The CDR3 is CASSQLAGANVLTF. DNA of the CDR3: TGTGCCAGCTCACAGCTTGCTGGGGCCAACGTCCTGACTTTC.

The V gene is TRBV9, the J gene TRBJ2-1; D gene unclear. This CDR3 has 14 residues. The V gene's germline CDR1 is SGDLS and CDR2 YYNGEE. V was trimmed by 3 bases and J by 5 bases, leaving 12 bases between them. The CDR3 is CASSALSTNNEQFF. CDR3 in DNA: TGTGCCAGCAGCGCCCTATCAACTAACAATGAGCAGTTCTTC.

This clone was seen a single time. The sample contains more than one DNA sequence encoding this CDR3. J is TRBJ2-1 and V is TRBV7-9, with 7 bases identical to TRBD2. The CDR3 extends over 13 amino acids. Trimming cost V 0 bases and J 7 bases; bases outside gene matches: 0. CDR1 is SEHNR and CDR2 is FQNEAQ in the germline V gene (reference sequence). The CDR3 loop is CASSLAGGNEQFF. The CDR3 DNA reads as TGTGCCAGCAGCTTAGCGGGGGGGAATGAGCAGTTCTTC.

The V and J genes are TRBV18 and TRBJ2-1, with a weak D call TRBD2 (6 bases). Looked up from germline, CDR1 is KGHSH and CDR2 is LQKENI. The CDR3 sequence is 17 residues long. Trimming pared 1 base from V and 5 bases from J, leaving 18 bases between. This chain's CDR3 is CASSPLGVAAGDNEQFF. For the CDR3, the DNA is TGTGCCAGCTCACCACTCGGAGTAGCGGCCGGGGACAATGAGCAGTTCTTC.

The genes are TRBV6-1 and TRBJ2-7; 13 nucleotides align to TRBD2. The length of the CDR3 is 15 residues. The trim removed 3 bases at V and 4 bases at J, leaving 3 bases unmatched. CDR1 and CDR2 (germline): MNHNS, SASEGT. In DNA, the CDR3 is TGTGCCAGCAGTGATCGACTAGCGGGAGGATACGAGCAGTACTTC. It specifies CASSDRLAGGYEQYF.

The gene calls are TRBV30 and TRBJ2-7; possibly TRBD2 for D (5 bases). CDR3 size: 12 residues. Germline assignment: CDR1 GTSNPN and CDR2 SVGIG (reference sequence). Trimming cost V 3 bases and J 4 bases, with 10 bases left between them. CDR3 nucleotides: TGTGCCTGGAGCTGGTCGGGGTACGAGCAGTACTTC. Its protein product is CAWSWSGYEQYF.

The chain joins TRBV4-2 to TRBJ2-7, with 7 bases aligning to TRBD1. Germline V gene lookup returns CDR1 LGHNA and CDR2 YNFKEQ. The CDR3 totals 15 residues. After removal of 8 bases from V and 1 base from J, the junction contained 11 bases not matched to a gene. The CDR3: CASRKTGTVSYEQYF. The CDR3 DNA is TGTGCCAGCCGCAAAACCGGGACAGTGTCCTACGAGCAGTACTTC.

V usage is TRBV5-1 and J usage is TRBJ2-3; D is unclear. Deletions cut 8 bases from V and 2 bases from J, with 21 bases between. CDR3 length equals 16 residues. The germline V gene encodes CDR1 SGHRS and CDR2 YFSETQ. The CDR3 is CASNQHGQTHTDTQYF. The CDR3 DNA sequence: TGCGCCAGTAACCAGCATGGGCAAACTCACACAGATACGCAGTATTTT.

The gene calls are TRBV19 and TRBJ2-6; 7 positions match TRBD2. Looked up from germline, CDR1 is LNHDA and CDR2 is SQIVND (reference sequence). The CDR3 loop spans 19 amino acids. J gave up 0 bases and V 6 bases, and 14 bases lay outside the gene matches. The CDR3 DNA reads TGTGCCAGTAGCGGAGAGACTAGCTTCCATCCCTCTGGGGCCAACGTCCTGACTTTC. Residues: CASSGETSFHPSGANVLTF.

The chain combines TRBV4-2 with TRBJ2-2; the match to TRBD2 covers 8 bases. Trimming removed 4 bases from V and 4 bases from J; junction bases left unmatched: 8. Germline-derived CDR1 and CDR2 are LGHNA and YNFKEQ. This CDR3 is built from 16 residues. CDR3 nucleotide sequence: TGTGCCAGCAGCCGTTCGTCTCTAGCGGGCACCGGGGAGCTGTTTTTT. This encodes CASSRSSLAGTGELFF.

The V gene is TRBV30, the J gene TRBJ2-5; D not certain. This CDR3 spans 13 amino acids. Germline V gene lookup returns CDR1 GTSNPN and CDR2 SVGIG (reference sequence). V was clipped by 0 bases and J by 5 bases, with 10 bases between them. The CDR3 nucleotides are TGTGCCTGGAGTGTATTGACCGCTGAGACCCAGTACTTC. This sequence encodes CAWSVLTAETQYF.

V is TRBV21-1 and J is TRBJ1-3; no DNA check was done on the table's D call, TRBD1. TRBV21-1 represents a pseudogene. This CDR3 contains 14 residues. The CDR3 DNA follows: TGTGCCAGCAGCATCATGACAGGGGAAAACACCATATATTTT. Its protein is CASSIMTGENTIYF.

This clone was seen once. The chain employs TRBV4-1 and TRBJ2-7, with 8 bases lining up with TRBD2. Germline CDR1 and CDR2: MGHRA and YSYEKL. The CDR3 covers 17 residues. With V trimmed by 2 bases and J by 7 bases, 16 bases remained unmatched. The CDR3 loop is CASSQRINSGNTREQYF. Here the CDR3 DNA reads TGCGCCAGCAGCCAAAGGATAAATAGCGGGAATACGCGGGAGCAGTACTTC.

The gene calls are TRBV11-2 and TRBJ2-2; a weak D match, TRBD1 (6 bases). Trimming stripped 1 base from V and 4 bases from J, with 10 bases between. The CDR3 loop spans 15 amino acids. Germline CDR1 is SGHAT and CDR2 is FQNNGV. The CDR3 sequence is CASSLAGTSTGELFF. The CDR3 nucleotides are TGTGCCAGCAGCTTAGCAGGGACATCCACCGGGGAGCTGTTTTTT.

This clone was seen just once. V usage is TRBV4-1 and J usage is TRBJ1-3, with TRBD1 identical over 7 bases. Germline CDR1 and CDR2: MGHRA and YSYEKL. J lost 2 bases, V lost 4 bases, and 8 bases had no gene match. This CDR3 is 16 amino acids long. The CDR3 reads CASSLPGTVAGNTIYF. The CDR3 bases are TGCGCCAGCAGCCTTCCCGGGACAGTAGCTGGAAACACCATATATTTT.

The chain carries TRBV5-4 and TRBJ2-2; D is undetermined. The CDR3 length is 15 residues. CDR1 and CDR2 from the germline V gene are SGHNT and YYREEE (reference sequence). Trimming shortened V by 0 bases and J by 8 bases, and 14 bases separated the two germline ends. CDR3 sequence: CASSLASRTTGELFF. The DNA of the CDR3 is TGTGCCAGCAGCTTGGCCTCAAGGACGACGGGGGAGCTGTTTTTT. Full variable domain (remainder filled in from reference TRBV5-4 and TRBJ2-2): ETGVTQSPTHLIKTRGQQVTLRCSSQSGHNTVSWYQQALGQGPQFIFQYYREEENGRGNFPPRFSGLQFPNYSSELNVNALELDDSALYLCASSLASRTTGELFFGEGSRLTVL.

The chain couples TRBV6-5 to TRBJ1-1; D ambiguous. V was clipped by 6 bases and J by 0 bases, with 14 bases between them. CDR1 and CDR2 from the germline V gene are MNHEY and SVGAGI. The length of the CDR3 is 15 residues. The DNA for the CDR3 is TGTGCCAGCAGAACCTTGTCTCGCATGAACACTGAAGCTTTCTTT. Protein: CASRTLSRMNTEAFF.

In the case of this clone: Other DNA sequences in the same sample also yield this CDR3. V usage is TRBV20-1 and J usage is TRBJ1-1, with no clear D. Germline V gene lookup returns CDR1 DFQATT and CDR2 SNEGSKA (reference sequence). Trimming left V 4 bases short and J 1 base short, with 4 bases between. CDR3 length equals 11 residues. CDR3 nucleotide sequence: TGCAGTGCTACAGGGAACACTGAAGCTTTCTTT. As protein: CSATGNTEAFF.

The V and J genes are TRBV5-4 and TRBJ2-2; D possibly corresponds to TRBD1 (6 bases). The CDR3 runs to 15 residues. Germline CDR1 is SGHNT and CDR2 is YYREEE (reference sequence). V shed 2 bases and J shed 0 bases, with 8 bases lying between them. CDR3 sequence (DNA): TGTGCCAGCAGCTTTGGGACACCGAACACCGGGGAGCTGTTTTTT. This translates into CASSFGTPNTGELFF.

The chain recombines TRBV7-8 with TRBJ2-5; D is uncertain. The CDR3 covers 16 residues. The V gene lost 4 bases and the J gene lost 5 bases, with 20 bases spanning the gap. Germline CDR1 is SGHVS and CDR2 is FQNEAQ. Written as DNA, the CDR3 is TGTGCCAGCAGCTCAGGCCGGATACAAGGACGGGAGACCCAGTACTTC. Amino acid sequence: CASSSGRIQGRETQYF.

V and J are TRBV5-1 and TRBJ1-1; 10 bases fit TRBD1. CDR3 size: 16 residues. Germline CDR1 SGHRS, CDR2 YFSETQ. V was clipped by 4 bases and J by 3 bases; unmatched bases: 9. The CDR3, as DNA: TGCGCCAGCAGCCCCGGGACAGGGGCCCTGTACACTGAAGCTTTCTTT. It codes for CASSPGTGALYTEAFF.

Here the CDR3 DNA reads TGTGCCAGCAGCTTAGGACGAGCGGGAGTGTTGGCAGATACGCAGTATTTT. It codes for CASSLGRAGVLADTQYF. The rearrangement joins TRBV7-2 to TRBJ2-3; TRBD2 matches 8 bases. The length of the CDR3 is 17 residues. V lost 1 base and J lost 4; bases outside the gene matches: 10. Germline-derived CDR1 and CDR2 are SGHTA and FQGNSA.

V is TRBV5-1 and J is TRBJ1-4; a possible D gene is TRBD1 (5 bases). CDR3 length: 14 residues. V lost 4 bases and J 4 bases, leaving 11 bases between the germline ends. Germline lookup yields CDR1 SGHRS and CDR2 YFSETQ. CDR3 residues: CASSAWGDNEKLFF. The CDR3 nucleotides read TGCGCCAGCAGCGCTTGGGGGGATAATGAAAAACTGTTTTTT.